The present TCR beta chain was sequenced within a study of monozygotic twins with cystic fibrosis. Measured with immunoSEQ multiplex PCR; TCRdb has only the in-frame clones, and not every one. The table includes roughly 28,000 clones, approximately 86% detected once. As concerns this clone: The antigen is unknown.

Germline values: CDR1 MNHEY, CDR2 SVGAGI. Trimming shortened V by 6 bases and J by 4 bases, and 15 bases separated the two germline ends. This CDR3 has 14 amino acids. General observations from the study: J usage was most co-twin-similar in 8 of 16 pairs, V in 13. Unrelated CF individuals shared fewer identical clonotypes than monozygotic CF twins. In this small cohort, shared CDR3 numbers showed no association with age, concordance or disease severity. Median Simpson clonality of approximately 0.009 suggested naive T cells predominated.

Sample: blood. V and J are TRBV6-5 and TRBJ1-2, with a weak D call TRBD1 (6 bases). This clonotype was obtained from a girl between 2 and 10 years old with cystic fibrosis. CDR3 residues: CASRTIQGFYGYTF. DNA for the CDR3: TGTGCCAGCAGGACAATACAGGGTTTCTATGGCTACACCTTC.